In its sample, the clone carrying this T cell receptor beta chain was seen a few times. The authors prepared the TCRbeta library with unique molecular identifiers. TCRdb processed the PCR reads anew with MiXCR; each CDR3 protein has one entry. The sample lists 400,000 to 500,000 distinct CDR3 sequences, approximately 10% occurring once. The data originate from a study of T-cell reconstitution after alpha-beta-depleted transplantation in children. Germline V gene sequence: CDR1 DFQATT, CDR2 SNEGSKA (reference sequence). The CDR3 runs 16 residues. Trimming at V came to 5 bases and at J to 5 bases, leaving 10 bases not matched to a gene.

This sequence was found in a human donor who donated a stem cell graft to a child with acute myeloid leukemia. This chain joins TRBV20-1 and TRBJ2-5, with 14 bases that match TRBD2. Sequencing was performed on PBMCs from the stem cell graft donor, taken from the stem cell graft. In DNA form, the CDR3 reads TGCAGTGCTCGCGCCGGGACTAGCGGGAGCTCGGAGACCCAGTACTTC. It yields the protein CSARAGTSGSSETQYF.